The 18 T cell receptor beta chains listed next were all sequenced from one sample in a study of T cell responses to AZD1222 COVID-19 vaccine. Assay: immunoSEQ multiplex PCR; the TCRdb copy retains only in-frame clones and omits some. The profile shows 150,000 to 200,000 clones, over 80% of them singletons. The source was peripheral blood, collected on day 0 of MenACWY control vaccination. The source of these receptors is an adult in good health.

The chain has TRBV7-8 and TRBJ1-3; no clear D. CDR1 is SGHVS, CDR2 FQNEAQ, per germline. CDR3 length equals 15 residues. V dropped 5 bases and J dropped 0 bases, with 11 bases sitting between them. CDR3: CASSLDGVSGNTIYF. CDR3 DNA sequence: TGTGCCAGCAGCCTTGACGGAGTCTCTGGAAACACCATATATTTT. The full variable domain, in which reference TRBV7-8 and TRBJ1-3 provide the parts outside the CDR3, is GAGVSQSPRYKVAKRGQDVALRCDPISGHVSLFWYQQALGQGPEFLTYFQNEAQLDKSGLPSDRFFAERPEGSVSTLKIQRTQQEDSAVYLCASSLDGVSGNTIYFGEGSWLTVV.

The chain combines TRBV28 with TRBJ2-7; D remains unclear. Trimming pared 8 bases from V and 3 bases from J, leaving 8 bases between. CDR3 length: 11 residues. CDR1 is MDHEN and CDR2 is SYDVKM in the germline V gene. Written as DNA, the CDR3 is TGTGCCAGCGGCGGTTTCTACGAGCAGTACTTC. This sequence encodes CASGGFYEQYF. Filled out from reference TRBV28 and TRBJ2-7, the complete variable domain reads DVKVTQSSRYLVKRTGEKVFLECVQDMDHENMFWYRQDPGLGLRLIYFSYDVKMKEKGDIPEGYSVSREKKERFSLILESASTNQTSMYLCASGGFYEQYFGPGTRLTVT.

The table lists this clone with a few counts. The V call is TRBV20-1, the J call TRBJ2-7; 8 positions match TRBD2. Per germline, CDR1 DFQATT and CDR2 SNEGSKA (reference sequence). The CDR3 runs to 17 residues. V lost 3 bases to trimming and J lost 0 bases; unmatched junction nucleotides: 13. CDR3 residues: CSASEPGAGGGSYEQYF. As DNA, the CDR3 is TGCAGTGCTAGTGAACCCGGCGCGGGAGGCGGCTCCTACGAGCAGTACTTC.

CDR3: CASRPTPTSELFF. The CDR3 DNA reads TGCGCCAGCAGACCTACCCCAACATCTGAGCTGTTTTTT. The genes are TRBV5-1 and TRBJ2-2; D remains unclear. Per germline, CDR1 SGHRS and CDR2 YFSETQ. The CDR3 is 13 residues long. V was clipped by 5 bases and J by 11 bases, with 16 bases between them.

The chain couples TRBV28 to TRBJ1-3; a possible D gene is TRBD1 (5 bases). V was pared by 9 bases and J by 0 bases, with 12 bases between. This CDR3 is 14 amino acids long. Looked up from germline, CDR1 is MDHEN and CDR2 is SYDVKM. Written as DNA, the CDR3 is TGTGCCAGTACTCAGGGCAACTCTGGAAACACCATATATTTT. It specifies CASTQGNSGNTIYF.

For the CDR3, the DNA is TGTGCCAGCAGCCCCCCGGAAACGGCCCACGAGCAGTACTTC. Translating it yields CASSPPETAHEQYF. This chain joins TRBV11-2 and TRBJ2-7; D uncertain. The V and J ends lost 5 bases and 5 bases respectively, with 16 bases between them. The CDR3 is 14 residues long. Germline assignment: CDR1 SGHAT and CDR2 FQNNGV.

This rearrangement joins TRBV5-4 to TRBJ1-6; maybe TRBD1 (6 bases). The CDR3 length is 16 residues. Trimming shortened V by 2 bases and J by 4 bases, and 13 bases separated the two germline ends. Germline values: CDR1 SGHNT, CDR2 YYREEE (reference sequence). The CDR3 here is CASSLLGQTYNSPLHF. The CDR3 DNA reads as TGTGCCAGCAGCTTACTTGGACAGACATATAATTCACCCCTCCACTTT.

This chain connects TRBV9 to TRBJ1-2, with unresolved D. Between the trimmed V and J ends, which lost 7 bases and 2 bases, there was a span of 12 bases. The germline V gene has CDR1 SGDLS and CDR2 YYNGEE. This CDR3 contains 13 residues. The CDR3 nucleotides are TGTGCCAGCCGTGGAGAGACAAACTATGGCTACACCTTC. Translation gives CASRGETNYGYTF.

V and J are TRBV5-6 and TRBJ1-2, with D unresolved. V gave up 2 bases and J gave up 4 bases, with 12 bases separating them. Germline CDR1 reads SGHDT; CDR2 reads YYEEEE. This CDR3 has 14 residues. In nucleotides, the CDR3 is TGTGCCAGCAGCTTAGGGAGAGAAGGCTATGGCTACACCTTC. This codes for CASSLGREGYGYTF.

The genes are TRBV4-1 and TRBJ1-4; D remains unclear. V was pared by 0 bases and J by 6 bases, with 8 bases between. This CDR3 is built from 14 residues. Germline assignment: CDR1 MGHRA and CDR2 YSYEKL. In DNA form, the CDR3 reads TGCGCCAGCAGCCAAGAGTCGCAAGATGAAAAACTGTTTTTT. This gives the protein CASSQESQDEKLFF.

This chain connects TRBV6-5 to TRBJ1-5; perhaps TRBD1 as D (5 bases). The germline gives CDR1 MNHEY, CDR2 SVGAGI. This CDR3 contains 14 residues. V was pared by 6 bases and J by 7 bases, with 16 bases between. CDR3 residues: CASSQGGGRQPQHF. CDR3 coding DNA: TGTGCCAGCAGCCAAGGTGGGGGGAGGCAGCCCCAGCATTTT.

V is TRBV11-2 and J is TRBJ1-6; D is unresolved. V was shortened by 1 base and J by 3 bases, with 10 bases between the two germline ends. The CDR3 extends over 16 amino acids. Germline V CDR1 and CDR2: SGHAT, FQNNGV. CDR3 in DNA: TGTGCCAGCAGCTTAGCCGTCATCAACTATAATTCACCCCTCCACTTT. Translated, it gives CASSLAVINYNSPLHF.

J is TRBJ1-2 and V is TRBV7-9, with a tentative D call TRBD1 (5 bases). V dropped 7 bases and J dropped 4 bases, with 13 bases sitting between them. This CDR3 spans 13 amino acids. Germline V lookup: CDR1 SEHNR, CDR2 FQNEAQ (reference sequence). CDR3 protein: CASIGEDTYGYTF. The CDR3 DNA reads TGTGCCAGCATAGGGGAAGACACCTATGGCTACACCTTC.

The chain combines TRBV4-2 with TRBJ1-4; 9 bases are shared with TRBD1. Trimming cost V 4 bases and J 4 bases; bases outside gene matches: 4. CDR3 length: 15 residues. Per the germline V gene, CDR1 is LGHNA and CDR2 is YNFKEQ. The CDR3 DNA follows: TGTGCCAGCAGCCCTCCGGGACAGGGTAATGAAAAACTGTTTTTT. It translates to CASSPPGQGNEKLFF.

The chain recombines TRBV20-1 with TRBJ2-7, with D perhaps TRBD2 (7 bases). Germline V gene lookup returns CDR1 DFQATT and CDR2 SNEGSKA (reference sequence). The CDR3 is 13 residues long. Trimming removed 3 bases at V and 7 bases at J, with 16 bases between. The CDR3 DNA reads as TGCAGTGCTAGTAGGGGGGGCAGCGGTGAGCAGTACTTC. As protein: CSASRGGSGEQYF.

The rearrangement links TRBV28 to TRBJ1-4; 12 bases match TRBD1. Germline-derived CDR1 and CDR2 are MDHEN and SYDVKM. Germline trimming cut 4 bases from V and 6 bases from J; bases unmatched to any gene: 6. This CDR3 is 16 amino acids long. CDR3 coding DNA: TGTGCCAGCAGTTCGACCGGGACAGGGGGCGATGAAAAACTGTTTTTT. Translated, it gives CASSSTGTGGDEKLFF.

J is TRBJ2-7 and V is TRBV19, with TRBD2 identical over 7 bases. After removal of 7 bases from V and 6 bases from J, the junction contained 12 bases not matched to a gene. The CDR3 length is 14 residues. The V gene's germline CDR1 is LNHDA and CDR2 SQIVND (reference sequence). The CDR3 protein is CASNLPASGGEQYF. CDR3 coding DNA: TGTGCCAGTAACCTCCCGGCATCGGGGGGCGAGCAGTACTTC.

The V and J genes are TRBV12-2 and TRBJ2-7; TRBD2, the table's D call, lacks a check against the DNA. TRBV12-2 is annotated as a pseudogene. The CDR3 has 19 amino acids. CDR3 sequence (DNA): TGTGCAAGTCGCTTAGCCCCTGGGACTAGCGGGGGGTCACCCTACGAGCAGTACTTC. Protein sequence: CASRLAPGTSGGSPYEQYF.